This is a list of T cell receptor beta chains from one sample in a study of blood T cells in healthy people across ages. TCRdb fed the 5' RACE reads into MiXCR, producing one record per CDR3 protein. The table lists about 570,000 distinct CDR3 sequences, approximately 30% of them singletons. The sequenced material came from blood. These receptors were obtained from a woman in her sixties or seventies in good health. The CDR3 runs from the conserved cysteine through the conserved F or W. D genes are given only for firm matches. Where a row states a size, it is once, few, many or the class of an expanded clone; other rows omit it.

CATLAGGNSYEQYF,TGTGCCACCCTAGCGGGGGGAAACTCCTACGAGCAGTACTTC,TRBD2,few,TRBJ2-7,TRBV10-3
CSVGQNTEAFF,TGCAGCGTCGGACAGAACACTGAAGCTTTCTTT,.,.,TRBJ1-1,TRBV29-1
CASGLGQGGGQPQHF,TGTGCTAGTGGTCTCGGACAGGGAGGGGGTCAGCCCCAGCATTTT,TRBD1,.,TRBJ1-5,TRBV12-5
CASSSGVHSNEQFF,TGTGCCAGCAGCTCCGGGGTACACAGCAATGAGCAGTTCTTC,.,.,TRBJ2-1,TRBV7-2
CSVGGVTYEQYF,TGCAGCGTTGGGGGGGTAACCTACGAGCAGTACTTC,.,few,TRBJ2-7,TRBV29-1
CASSLAKGTGAFF,TGTGCCAGCAGCTTAGCCAAAGGAACGGGAGCTTTCTTT,.,.,TRBJ1-1,TRBV7-9
CASSFELTSQETQYF,TGTGCCAGCAGCTTCGAACTGACTAGTCAAGAGACCCAGTACTTC,.,.,TRBJ2-5,TRBV5-6
CASMGTRYYEQYF,TGTGCCAGCATGGGGACACGTTACTACGAGCAGTACTTC,.,.,TRBJ2-7,TRBV6-6
CASRPSGAYQETQYF,TGTGCCAGCAGGCCTAGCGGGGCTTACCAAGAGACCCAGTACTTC,TRBD2,.,TRBJ2-5,TRBV6-2/TRBV6-3
CASSLMDQPQHF,TGTGCCAGCAGCCTAATGGATCAGCCCCAGCATTTT,.,few,TRBJ1-5,TRBV12-3/TRBV12-4
CASSPGWQETQYF,TGTGCCAGCAGCCCCGGTTGGCAAGAGACCCAGTACTTC,.,few,TRBJ2-5,TRBV7-2
CASSLRLAGGPTTSYNEQFF,TGTGCCAGCAGCCTAAGACTAGCGGGGGGCCCCACTACCTCCTACAATGAGCAGTTCTTC,TRBD2,.,TRBJ2-1,TRBV7-2
CSVERQGPEAFF,TGCAGCGTTGAAAGACAGGGGCCTGAAGCTTTCTTT,TRBD1,.,TRBJ1-1,TRBV29-1
CASSFYLGQFHGELFF,TGTGCCAGCAGCTTTTACCTCGGACAGTTTCACGGGGAGCTGTTTTTT,.,.,TRBJ2-2,TRBV7-2
CASSLDWTGVNTIYF,TGTGCCAGCAGCTTAGATTGGACAGGGGTAAACACCATATATTTT,TRBD1,few,TRBJ1-3,TRBV7-2
CASSEITGQETQYF,TGTGCCAGCAGTGAAATTACAGGACAAGAGACCCAGTACTTC,.,.,TRBJ2-5,TRBV2
CASSTASGAKNIKYF,TGTGCCAGCAGCACCGCCTCGGGGGCCAAAAACATTAAGTACTTC,.,.,TRBJ2-4,TRBV5-6
CASSLVTENEKLFF,TGTGCCAGCAGCTTAGTTACAGAAAATGAAAAACTGTTTTTT,.,.,TRBJ1-4,TRBV7-8
CASSLGVAGREQFF,TGCGCCAGCAGCTTAGGAGTAGCGGGGCGTGAGCAGTTCTTC,TRBD2,.,TRBJ2-1,TRBV5-1
CASSFVGGLTNSPLHF,TGTGCCAGCAGCTTCGTAGGGGGACTAACTAATTCACCCCTCCACTTT,.,few,TRBJ1-6,TRBV7-2
CASSTSRLATFF,TGTGCCAGCAGCACCAGCCGGCTCGCAACTTTCTTT,.,few,TRBJ1-1,TRBV11-2
CSVEDLMTVYGYTF,TGCAGCGTTGAAGATTTAATGACAGTCTATGGCTACACCTTC,.,few,TRBJ1-2,TRBV29-1
CASSEDRGDDGYTF,TGTGCCAGCAGTGAAGACAGGGGGGATGATGGCTACACCTTC,TRBD1,.,TRBJ1-2,TRBV2